This T cell receptor (beta chain) was identified during a study of blood T cells in healthy people across ages. The CDR3 covers 14 residues. Germline-derived CDR1 and CDR2 are LGHNT and FRNRAP. Germline trimming cut 4 bases from V and 6 bases from J; bases unmatched to any gene: 4. Primers used in a second PCR of roughly 6 to 12 cycles were a sample-barcoded 5' primer and a J-beta primer mix. The template-switch adaptor was a 5' adaptor with 12 random nucleotides. It tagged each cDNA molecule. MiXCR, run by TCRdb on the 5' RACE reads, gives a single entry per CDR3 protein. The sample yields some 1,500,000 distinct CDR3 sequences, about 45% seen once. This clonotype came up once.

The sample comprised blood. This chain uses TRBV12-5 with TRBJ2-1; 9 bases match TRBD1. The TCR sequence derives from a woman younger than 30 in good health. CDR3 loop: CASGWTGAGNEQFF. In DNA form, the CDR3 reads TGTGCTAGTGGTTGGACAGGGGCTGGCAATGAGCAGTTCTTC. Using reference TRBV12-5 and TRBJ2-1 for the parts outside the CDR3, the full variable domain is DARVTQTPRHKVTEMGQEVTMRCQPILGHNTVFWYRQTMMQGLELLAYFRNRAPLDDSGMPKDRFSAEMPDATLATLKIQPSEPRDSAVYFCASGWTGAGNEQFFGPGTRLTVL.